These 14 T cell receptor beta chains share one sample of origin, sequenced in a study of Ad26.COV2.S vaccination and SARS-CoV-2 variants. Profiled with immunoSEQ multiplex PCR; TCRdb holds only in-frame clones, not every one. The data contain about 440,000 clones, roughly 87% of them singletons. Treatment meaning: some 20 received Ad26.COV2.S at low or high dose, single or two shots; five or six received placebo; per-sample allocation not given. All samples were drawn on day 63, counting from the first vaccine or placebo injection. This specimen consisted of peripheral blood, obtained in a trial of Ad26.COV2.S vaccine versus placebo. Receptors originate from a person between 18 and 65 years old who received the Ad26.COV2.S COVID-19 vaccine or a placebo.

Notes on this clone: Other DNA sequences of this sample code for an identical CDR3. The CDR3 here is CAWSVGGELFF. For the CDR3, the DNA is TGTGCCTGGAGTGTTGGGGGGGAGCTGTTTTTT. This chain links TRBV30 with TRBJ2-2; D unclear. The CDR3 has 11 residues. Per germline, CDR1 GTSNPN and CDR2 SVGIG (reference sequence). The V end was cut by 0 bases, the J end by 8 bases, with 4 bases between.

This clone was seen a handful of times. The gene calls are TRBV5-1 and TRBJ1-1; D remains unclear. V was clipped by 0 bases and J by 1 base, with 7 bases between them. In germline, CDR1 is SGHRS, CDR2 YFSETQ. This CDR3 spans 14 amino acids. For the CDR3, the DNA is TGCGCCAGCAGCTTGGCACAAAAGAACACTGAAGCTTTCTTT. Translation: CASSLAQKNTEAFF.

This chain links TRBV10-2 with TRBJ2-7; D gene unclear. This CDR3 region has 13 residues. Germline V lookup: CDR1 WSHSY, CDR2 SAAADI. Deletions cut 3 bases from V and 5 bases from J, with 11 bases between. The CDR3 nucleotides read TGCGCCAGCAGTGATTGGCAGCCACACGAGCAGTACTTC. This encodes CASSDWQPHEQYF.

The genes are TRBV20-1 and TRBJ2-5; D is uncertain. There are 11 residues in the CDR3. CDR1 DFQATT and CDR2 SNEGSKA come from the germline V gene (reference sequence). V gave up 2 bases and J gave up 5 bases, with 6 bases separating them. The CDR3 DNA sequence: TGCAGTGCTAGATTTGTGGAGACCCAGTACTTC. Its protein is CSARFVETQYF.

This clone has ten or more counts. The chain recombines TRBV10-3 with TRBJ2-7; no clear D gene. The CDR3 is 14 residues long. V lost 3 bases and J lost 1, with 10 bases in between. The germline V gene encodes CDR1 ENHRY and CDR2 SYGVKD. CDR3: CAISESEESYEQYF. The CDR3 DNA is TGTGCCATCAGTGAAAGTGAGGAATCCTACGAGCAGTACTTC.

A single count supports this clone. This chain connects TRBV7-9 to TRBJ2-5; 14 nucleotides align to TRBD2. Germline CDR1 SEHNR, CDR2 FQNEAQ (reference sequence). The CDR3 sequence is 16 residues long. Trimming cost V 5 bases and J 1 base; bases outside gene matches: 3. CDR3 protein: CASSAGLAGGQETQYF. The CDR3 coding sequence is TGTGCCAGCAGCGCAGGACTAGCGGGAGGCCAAGAGACCCAGTACTTC. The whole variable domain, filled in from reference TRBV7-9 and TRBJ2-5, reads DTGVSQNPRHKITKRGQNVTFRCDPISEHNRLYWYRQTLGQGPEFLTYFQNEAQLEKSRLLSDRFSAERPKGSFSTLEIQRTEQGDSAMYLCASSAGLAGGQETQYFGPGTRLLVL.

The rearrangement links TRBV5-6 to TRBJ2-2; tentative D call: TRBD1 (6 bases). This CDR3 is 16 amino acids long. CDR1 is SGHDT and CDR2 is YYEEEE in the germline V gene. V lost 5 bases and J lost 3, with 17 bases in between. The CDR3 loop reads CASSSRARGYTGELFF. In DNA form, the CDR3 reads TGTGCCAGCAGTAGCAGGGCGAGGGGGTACACCGGGGAGCTGTTTTTT.

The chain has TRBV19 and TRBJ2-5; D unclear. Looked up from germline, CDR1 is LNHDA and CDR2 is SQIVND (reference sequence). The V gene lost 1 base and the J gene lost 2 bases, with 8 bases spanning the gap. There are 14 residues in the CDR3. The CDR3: CASSIVGTQETQYF. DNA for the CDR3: TGTGCCAGTAGTATAGTAGGTACACAAGAGACCCAGTACTTC.

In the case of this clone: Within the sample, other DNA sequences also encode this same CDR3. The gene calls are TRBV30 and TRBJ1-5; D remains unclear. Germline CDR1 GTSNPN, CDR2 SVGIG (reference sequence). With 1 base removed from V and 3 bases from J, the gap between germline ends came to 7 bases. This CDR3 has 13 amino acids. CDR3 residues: CAWSGRINQPQHF. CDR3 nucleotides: TGTGCCTGGAGTGGCAGAATCAATCAGCCCCAGCATTTT.

The CDR3 DNA sequence: TGTGCCAGCAGCCAAGTCCTCGGGACAGCCTACGAGCAGTACTTC. Translation: CASSQVLGTAYEQYF. The chain recombines TRBV14 with TRBJ2-7; TRBD1 aligns across 7 bases. The J segment lost 2 bases and the V segment lost 1 base, leaving 5 bases of the junction unmatched. The CDR3 covers 15 residues. The germline V gene has CDR1 SGHDN and CDR2 FVKESK.

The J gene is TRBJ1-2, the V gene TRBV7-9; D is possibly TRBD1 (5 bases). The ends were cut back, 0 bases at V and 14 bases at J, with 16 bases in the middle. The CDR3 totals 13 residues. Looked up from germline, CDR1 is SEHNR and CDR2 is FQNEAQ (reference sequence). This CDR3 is CASSLAPEQAETF. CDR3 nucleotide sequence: TGTGCCAGCAGCTTAGCACCGGAACAGGCGGAGACCTTC.

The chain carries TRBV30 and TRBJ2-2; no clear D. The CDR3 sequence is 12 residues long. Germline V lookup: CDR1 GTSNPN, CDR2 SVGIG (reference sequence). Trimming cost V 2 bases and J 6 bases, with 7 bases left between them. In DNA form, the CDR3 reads TGTGCCTGGAGTCCCCGGGCCGGGGAGCTGTTTTTT. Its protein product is CAWSPRAGELFF. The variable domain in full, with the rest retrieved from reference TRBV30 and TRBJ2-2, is SQTIHQWPATLVQPVGSPLSLECTVEGTSNPNLYWYRQAAGRGLQLLFYSVGIGQISSEVPQNLSASRPQDRQFILSSKKLLLSDSGFYLCAWSPRAGELFFGEGSRLTVL.

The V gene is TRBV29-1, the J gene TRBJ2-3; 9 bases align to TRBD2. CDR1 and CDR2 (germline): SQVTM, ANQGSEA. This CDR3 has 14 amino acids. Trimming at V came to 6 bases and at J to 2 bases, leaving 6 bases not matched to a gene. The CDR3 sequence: CSVVGLAHTDTQYF. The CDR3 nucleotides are TGCAGCGTCGTAGGACTAGCGCACACAGATACGCAGTATTTT.

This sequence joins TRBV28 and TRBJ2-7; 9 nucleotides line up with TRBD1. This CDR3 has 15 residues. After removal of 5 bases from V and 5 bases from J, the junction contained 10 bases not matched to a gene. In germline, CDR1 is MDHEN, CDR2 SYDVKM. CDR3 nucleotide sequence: TGTGCCAGCAGTACAACGGGACAGGGCATCCACGAGCAGTACTTC. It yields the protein CASSTTGQGIHEQYF. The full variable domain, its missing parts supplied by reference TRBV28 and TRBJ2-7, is DVKVTQSSRYLVKRTGEKVFLECVQDMDHENMFWYRQDPGLGLRLIYFSYDVKMKEKGDIPEGYSVSREKKERFSLILESASTNQTSMYLCASSTTGQGIHEQYFGPGTRLTVT.